Listed below are T cell receptor beta chains from one sample, sequenced in a study of blood T cell repertoires in COVID-19. This table comes from immunoSEQ multiplex PCR, and its TCRdb copy is limited to in-frame clones, with some not included. The sample shows 150,000 or so clones, around 88% of them seen only once. The sequenced sample was peripheral blood. The receptor source for this set is a human donor in a cohort sampled during active COVID-19. The CDR3 runs from the conserved cysteine through the conserved F or W. Fields, in order: J gene, clone size, D gene, V gene, CDR3 DNA, CDR3 protein. D genes are given only for firm matches. Size is omitted from some rows. Given values are once, few, many or a class for expanded clones.

TRBJ2-1 | NA | TRBD2 | TRBV2 | TGTGCCAGCAGTGAATTACTAGCGGCGATCAATGAGCAGTTCTTC | CASSELLAAINEQFF
TRBJ2-7 | NA | TRBD1 | TRBV5-5 | TGTGCCAGCAGCCGACAGGGGGGGGCCTACGAGCAGTACTTC | CASSRQGGAYEQYF
TRBJ2-5 | NA | NA | TRBV6-4 | TGTGCCAGCACCGAGGCTTCCATTGGCGAGTTCGAAGAGACCCAGTACTTC | CASTEASIGEFEETQYF
TRBJ1-4 | NA | NA | TRBV27 | TGTGCCAGCAGTTTATACGGTAGACAGAACCATGGAACTAATGAAAAACTGTTTTTT | CASSLYGRQNHGTNEKLFF
TRBJ2-7 | NA | TRBD2 | TRBV5-4 | TGTGCCAGCAGCCTAGCGGGACCCTCCTACGAGCAGTACTTC | CASSLAGPSYEQYF
TRBJ2-7 | NA | TRBD2 | TRBV10-1 | TGCGCCAGCAGTGAGACTAGCGGAGCCTACGAGCAGTACTTC | CASSETSGAYEQYF
TRBJ2-7 | once | TRBD2 | TRBV28 | TGTGCCAGCAGCCCTGACGGGAGGGCCGACGAGCAGTACTTC | CASSPDGRADEQYF
TRBJ1-4 | NA | NA | TRBV4-2 | TGTGCCAGCAGCCAAGCCGACCCACAGGGTCAACTGTTTTTT | CASSQADPQGQLFF
TRBJ2-3 | NA | TRBD2 | TRBV9 | TGTGCCAGCAGCGTACTAGCGGGGGCCCAAGTGCAGTATTTT | CASSVLAGAQVQYF
TRBJ2-7 | NA | NA | TRBV12-3/TRBV12-4 | TGTGCCAGCAGTTTGGTCTTCGGGGAGCAGTACTTC | CASSLVFGEQYF
TRBJ2-7 | NA | TRBD2 | TRBV10-1 | TGCGCCAGCAGTGAGTCAGGGAGGGGCGAGCAGTACTTC | CASSESGRGEQYF
TRBJ2-5 | NA | TRBD2 | TRBV28 | TGTGCCAGCAGTTTGAGCGCCGGGGGGGAGACCCAGTACTTC | CASSLSAGGETQYF
TRBJ2-7 | NA | TRBD1 | TRBV5-1 | TGCGCCAGCAGCTTAACAGACAGGGAGACGAGTAGGTACTTC | CASSLTDRETSRYF
TRBJ2-1 | NA | TRBD1 | TRBV10-3 | TGTGCCATCAGTGGGACCGGGACAGGGGGAGATGAGCAGTTCTTC | CAISGTGTGGDEQFF
TRBJ1-4 | NA | NA | TRBV18 | TGTGCCAGCTCACCGGCTGCTCCAGTTTCCGAAAAACTGTTTTTT | CASSPAAPVSEKLFF
TRBJ2-5 | NA | TRBD1 | TRBV7-7 | TGTGCTAGCAGCCGGAGACAGGGGGCGGTGGAGACCCAGTACTTC | CASSRRQGAVETQYF
TRBJ2-7 | once | NA | TRBV30 | TGTGCCTGGAGTACCTCCTCGCTTTCAGTCTCCTACGAGCAGTACTTC | CAWSTSSLSVSYEQYF
TRBJ1-1 | NA | TRBD1 | TRBV5-4 | TGTGCCAGCAGCACCCGGACAGGGAGGGAGAAACCTTTCTTT | CASSTRTGREKPFF
TRBJ1-1 | many | TRBD1 | TRBV5-1 | TGCGCCAGCAGCCTGGAAAGGACAGGGGGCGGGCGGACTGAAGCTTTCTTT | CASSLERTGGGRTEAFF
TRBJ2-7 | many | TRBD1 | TRBV3-1/TRBV3-2 | TGTGCCAGCAGCCATGATCCCGGACAGGGGTGGCACGAGCAGTACTTC | CASSHDPGQGWHEQYF
TRBJ2-2 | NA | NA | TRBV5-4 | TGTGCCAGCAGCTCCAGGGGGGCGAACACCGGGGAGCTGTTTTTT | CASSSRGANTGELFF
TRBJ2-4 | NA | NA | TRBV7-2 | TGTGCCAGCAGCTCGTCAGGGATGCGAAACATTCAGTACTTC | CASSSSGMRNIQYF
TRBJ1-2 | NA | TRBD1 | TRBV28 | TGTGCCAGCAGTTTTGGAGGGACAGGCTTCTATGGCTACACCTTC | CASSFGGTGFYGYTF
TRBJ2-3 | NA | TRBD2 | TRBV9 | TGTGCCAGCAGCGTAGCTACTAGCGGGGGGGAGGCAGATACGCAGTATTTT | CASSVATSGGEADTQYF
TRBJ2-7 | NA | TRBD2 | TRBV7-6 | TGTGCCAGCAGCACCCTAGCGGGAGGGAAGTACGAGCAGTACTTC | CASSTLAGGKYEQYF
TRBJ1-5 | NA | NA | TRBV1 | TGCACCAGCAGCCGGAGACAGGGCGAGCCCCAGCATTTT | CTSSRRQGEPQHF
TRBJ1-2 | NA | NA | TRBV20-1 | TGCAGTGCTAGTCGGGATACCTCTAACTATGGCTACACCTTC | CSASRDTSNYGYTF
TRBJ2-6 | NA | NA | TRBV4-1 | TGCGCCAGCAGCCAAGATGGGGGCAGCTCTGGGGCCAACGTCCTGACTTTC | CASSQDGGSSGANVLTF
TRBJ2-3 | once | TRBD2 | TRBV7-3 | TGTGCCAGCAGCTCCACCGGGACTAGCGGGAGATACACCCCCACAGATACGCAGTATTTT | CASSSTGTSGRYTPTDTQYF
TRBJ1-2 | NA | NA | TRBV12-3/TRBV12-4 | TGTGCCAGCAGTTCCCTGGGGGGAGGCTACACCTTC | CASSSLGGGYTF
TRBJ1-6 | NA | TRBD1 | TRBV9 | TGTGCCAGCAGAGACGACAGGGGTGGGTCACCCCTCCACTTT | CASRDDRGGSPLHF
TRBJ2-1 | NA | TRBD1 | TRBV30 | TGTGCCTGGGGCCTGACAGGGAGCTCCTACAATGAGCAGTTCTTC | CAWGLTGSSYNEQFF
TRBJ1-6 | NA | TRBD1 | TRBV6-1 | TGTGCCAGCAGTGAAGGGACAGGGCCATCACCCCTCCACTTT | CASSEGTGPSPLHF
TRBJ2-7 | NA | TRBD2 | TRBV5-1 | TGCGCCAGCAGCTTGGCTCTAGCGGGGGGGCTGACTCCCGAGCAGTACTTC | CASSLALAGGLTPEQYF
TRBJ2-7 | NA | TRBD2 | TRBV6-4 | TGTGCCAGCACAACCCCACGGACTAGGGCGTCCTACGAGCAGTACTTC | CASTTPRTRASYEQYF
TRBJ2-6 | NA | NA | TRBV2 | TGTGCCAGCTCGGATTGGGCCTCTGGGGCCAACGTCCTGACTTTC | CASSDWASGANVLTF
TRBJ1-1 | NA | TRBD1 | TRBV12-3/TRBV12-4 | TGTGCCAGCAGGGGACAGGGGGGCGCTGAAGCTTTCTTT | CASRGQGGAEAFF
TRBJ2-1 | NA | TRBD2 | TRBV19 | TGTGCCAGTAGCTCCCCGGGACTAGCGGGACTTTCCTACAATGAGCAGTTCTTC | CASSSPGLAGLSYNEQFF
TRBJ1-2 | NA | TRBD1 | TRBV7-9 | TGTGCCAGCAGCCGAGACAGGGGACCCGGAGGCTACACCTTC | CASSRDRGPGGYTF
TRBJ1-1 | NA | TRBD1 | TRBV7-8 | TGTGCCAGCAGCGCCCGGCCTCGACAGGGAAAGAACACTGAAGCTTTCTTT | CASSARPRQGKNTEAFF
TRBJ2-2 | NA | NA | TRBV7-9 | TGTGCCAGCAGCAGCTACAGGTCACCCTACACCGGGGAGCTGTTTTTT | CASSSYRSPYTGELFF
TRBJ2-7 | few | NA | TRBV3-1/TRBV3-2 | TGTGCCAGCAGCCATCGTACTACCTTATACGAGCAGTACTTC | CASSHRTTLYEQYF
TRBJ2-7 | NA | NA | TRBV7-9 | TGTGCCAGCAGCCCCGACAGGTTCTCCTACGAGCAGTACTTC | CASSPDRFSYEQYF
TRBJ2-3 | NA | TRBD2 | TRBV9 | TGTGCCAGCAGCGTATTGGCTAGCGGGAGTCACACAGATACGCAGTATTTT | CASSVLASGSHTDTQYF
TRBJ2-6 | few | NA | TRBV19 | TGTGCCAGTAGCCCAGGGGCCAACGTCCTGACTTTC | CASSPGANVLTF
TRBJ2-7 | NA | TRBD1 | TRBV24-1 | TGTGCCACCAGTGACCCGACAGGGGGCAAGGAGGACGAGCAGTACTTC | CATSDPTGGKEDEQYF
TRBJ1-1 | NA | NA | TRBV5-4 | TGTGCCAGCAGCTTGGAGGTGGCAGGGAACACTGAAGCTTTCTTT | CASSLEVAGNTEAFF
TRBJ1-5 | NA | NA | TRBV27 | TGTGCCAGCAGCCTAGGGGGTTTGGGACGGGATCAGCCCCAGCATTTT | CASSLGGLGRDQPQHF
TRBJ2-5 | once | TRBD2 | TRBV19 | TGTGCCAGTAGTAGCGGGAGGGCCAGTGAGACCCAGTACTTC | CASSSGRASETQYF
TRBJ1-1 | NA | NA | TRBV7-9 | TGTGCCAGCAGCTTATGGGGAGACACTGAAGCTTTCTTT | CASSLWGDTEAFF
TRBJ2-7 | NA | TRBD2 | TRBV27 | TGTGCCAGCAGTTGGACTAGCGGGGGCGAGCAGTACTTC | CASSWTSGGEQYF
TRBJ1-1 | NA | NA | TRBV30 | TGTGCCTGTTTCCAGGGGAGTGGCACTGAAGCTTTCTTT | CACFQGSGTEAFF
TRBJ2-7 | NA | TRBD1 | TRBV7-9 | TGTGCCAGCAGCCTTGACAGGGTCGGGGAGCAGTACTTC | CASSLDRVGEQYF
TRBJ1-1 | NA | TRBD1 | TRBV27 | TGTGCCAGCAGTCCTCTGACAGGGGGGCGGGCTGAAGCTTTCTTT | CASSPLTGGRAEAFF
TRBJ2-1 | NA | NA | TRBV7-2 | TGTGCCAGCAGCCCCGACAGTTACAATGAGCAGTTCTTC | CASSPDSYNEQFF
TRBJ2-6 | NA | TRBD2 | TRBV7-3 | TGTGCCAGCAGGCGACTAGCGGGGAACTCTGGGGCCAACGTCCTGACTTTC | CASRRLAGNSGANVLTF
TRBJ1-1 | once | TRBD1 | TRBV29-1 | TGCAGCGTTGAAGGGGGGGACAGGTTGATTGTGGACACTGAAGCTTTCTTT | CSVEGGDRLIVDTEAFF